The clone carrying this T cell receptor (beta chain) appeared a single time. The antigen is not known. The entry originates in a study of shared clonotypes between healthy human individuals. The wider study: Donors, aged 18 to 49, were a couple of women and three men. Three plates each covered CD4 naive and memory; CD8 naive two, CD8 memory one.

V was pared by 2 bases and J by 3 bases, with 2 bases of the junction left unmatched. The CDR3 is 14 residues long. From germline, CDR1 is SGHRS and CDR2 YFSETQ. Study-level results: Non-shared clonotypes had lower generation probabilities than those shared by all four donors.

The assay was immunoSEQ multiplex PCR, and TCRdb's table has in-frame clones only and misses some. This table has about 2.1 million clones, 85% to 95% appearing once. Naive CD8 cells lacked CD45RO and underwent positive selection for CCR7, leaving out terminally differentiated effector memory CD45RA+ cells. Material: naive CD8+ T cells from PBMCs. The chain employs TRBV5-1 and TRBJ2-7, with TRBD2 matching 10 bases. The TCR comes from a young man in good health. Some clones in this sample may be carry-over from other donors' samples. The CDR3 region has the DNA TGCGCCAGCAGCTTCGCTAGCGGGAGCTACGAGCAGTACTTC. This gives the protein CASSFASGSYEQYF.